This T cell receptor beta chain was documented in a study of T-cell memory formation after mild COVID-19 listed by TCRdb under 2021. Describing the broader study: Most TCR sequence clusters were specific to one of the two donors. In a couple of donors, T-cell clones that expanded and contracted after mild COVID-19 were tracked by sequencing TCRalpha and TCRbeta repertoires over time. The cohort comprised two young, previously healthy adult volunteers, one female and one male. Study-level results and caveats: Some responding clones were detected in pre-infection memory, which suggested that pre-existing cross-reactive memory T cells had joined the SARS-CoV-2 response. Contracting CD4+ clones turned up mainly in the CM and EM memory subsets, whereas EMRA was where CD8+ clones were enriched. From day 15 to 85, contracting clones showed balanced CD4/CD8 phenotypes, whereas a second wave of clones that expanded from day 15 to 37 leaned towards CD4+. Whether the second-wave clones peaking on day 37 were SARS-CoV-2 specific was not confirmed. The study included only a couple of mild cases, and larger cohorts that include severe cases with pre-infection samples were judged to be necessary.

Ficoll-Paque density gradient centrifugation was used to isolate PBMCs. The listed sequencing device is Illumina NovaSeq 6000. cDNA libraries for TCRalpha and TCRbeta were prepared by 5'RACE using constant-segment primers, with sample barcodes and unique molecular identifiers added. Trizol reagent was used to extract RNA from every sample. Library amplification was performed in two PCR steps, and a second sample barcode and Illumina TruSeq adapters were introduced in the second step. Sequencing of libraries was performed on an Illumina NovaSeq with 2 x 150 bp paired-end reads. In the authors' own workflow: With migec v1.2.7, reads were demultiplexed and then collapsed into UMI-guided consensus sequences. Using mixcr v2.1.11, UMI consensuses were aligned to TRA and TRB V and J templates and then assembled into clonotypes. A clonotype was counted as expanded or contracted only when both edgeR and NoisET called the clonotype significant, with the noise models trained on biological replicates. For edgeR calls, a false discovery rate-adjusted p below 0.01 and a log2 fold-change threshold of 1 were applied. As an exploratory analysis of dynamics, PCA with hierarchical clustering was applied to max-normalized trajectories of the 1000 most abundant clonotypes. Separately sequenced CD4+ and CD8+ repertoires were used to assign a CD4 or CD8 phenotype to each responding clone. Clones were called with MiXCR by TCRdb after fastp trimmed the public reads at Q25, and only in-frame beta chains were retained. Each record represents a unique CDR3 protein, reported with the most common genes and DNA among its rows. None of the V and J calls come from the authors' own analysis; TCRdb made them. In this sample the table shows roughly 480,000 distinct CDR3 sequences, 20% to 25% of which occur a single time. The ten most abundant clones make up around 12% of the sample.

V sheds 4 bases and J sheds 1 base, leaving 20 bases between their ends. In the germline V gene, CDR1 corresponds to MGHRA and CDR2 to YSYEKL. The CDR3 measures 18 amino acids from cysteine to phenylalanine. Just the 54-base CDR3 DNA is kept, in frame starting at base 1. Worth noting for this clonotype: It has no known antigen specificity. Base-call qualities are not available, and no considerably larger clone is one nucleotide away.

Sequenced material: PBMCs or a T cell subset sorted from them (not recorded which). Rearrangement joined TRBV4-1 to TRBJ2-1; no D gene call is confident. The receptor was derived from an adult woman who had mild COVID-19 (a few samples of this study predate the infection). The sample titles of this study are shuffled in the database, so cell type and time point are left out; the donor was told from shared clones. In nucleotide form, the sequence is TGCGCCAGCAGCCCTAGGATTAGCCCCGTTAGTTCCTACAATGAGCAGTTCTTC. Its product reads: CASSPRISPVSSYNEQFF.